A single sample is the source of the 22 T cell receptor beta chains below, sequenced in a study of post-analysis software for immune sequencing data. Prepared libraries of TCR beta cDNA carried unique molecular identifiers. A single record per CDR3 protein comes from TCRdb applying MiXCR to the PCR reads. Of 350,000 to 450,000 distinct CDR3 sequences in the sample, approximately 37% were seen once. What these receptors recognize is not known. Study-wide results and caveats: Elevated frequency relative to controls characterized several TRBV segments in patients, TRBV5-6, TRBV5-1 and TRBV20-1 among them.

The source material was blood. The receptor source for this set is a girl aged 2-10 years with multiple sclerosis.

The DNA of the CDR3 is TGTGCCACCTGGACAGGGAATGAGCAGTTCTTC. Protein product: CATWTGNEQFF. The V and J genes are TRBV6-5 and TRBJ2-1, with 8 bases fitting TRBD1. The CDR3 runs to 11 residues. Germline trimming cut 10 bases from V and 7 bases from J; bases unmatched to any gene: 3. Germline V CDR1 and CDR2: MNHEY, SVGAGI.

A few counts support this clonotype. J is TRBJ2-1 and V is TRBV20-1; no clear D. Trimming left V 2 bases short and J 7 bases short, with 9 bases between. This CDR3 is built from 12 residues. Germline CDR1 is DFQATT and CDR2 is SNEGSKA (reference sequence). The CDR3, as DNA: TGCAGTGCTAGAAGACAATATAATGAGCAGTTCTTC. It translates to CSARRQYNEQFF.

The chain combines TRBV7-6 with TRBJ1-4; no clear D. CDR1 and CDR2 (germline): SGHVS, FNYEAQ. V was pared by 3 bases and J by 6 bases, with 11 bases between. This CDR3 spans 14 amino acids. The CDR3 loop is CASSFGVDDEKLFF. The CDR3 DNA is TGTGCCAGCAGCTTCGGCGTCGACGATGAAAAACTGTTTTTT. Looking up the rest from reference TRBV7-6 and TRBJ1-4 gives the full variable domain: GAGVSQSPRYKVTKRGQDVALRCDPISGHVSLYWYRQALGQGPEFLTYFNYEAQQDKSGLPNDRFSAERPEGSISTLTIQRTEQRDSAMYRCASSFGVDDEKLFFGSGTQLSVL.

This rearrangement joins TRBV20-1 to TRBJ2-1, with TRBD1 as a possible D gene (6 bases). Looked up from germline, CDR1 is DFQATT and CDR2 is SNEGSKA (reference sequence). The CDR3 is 14 residues long. V lost 0 bases and J 8 bases, leaving 14 bases between the germline ends. This CDR3 reads CSAREQGAFDEQFF. Here the CDR3 DNA reads TGCAGTGCTAGAGAACAGGGCGCGTTTGATGAGCAGTTCTTC.

V usage is TRBV29-1 and J usage is TRBJ2-1; the D is unclear. Per germline, CDR1 SQVTM and CDR2 ANQGSEA. Trimming removed 6 bases at V and 0 bases at J, with 15 bases between. The CDR3 runs 15 residues. CDR3 nucleotide sequence: TGCAGCGTAAACACTGGAGCCGGCTCCTACAATGAGCAGTTCTTC. Translation gives CSVNTGAGSYNEQFF.

This chain links TRBV12-3 or TRBV12-4 with TRBJ1-1; D possibly corresponds to TRBD1 (5 bases). Trimming stripped 4 bases from V and 8 bases from J, with 23 bases between. The CDR3 covers 16 residues. CDR3 in amino acids: CASSSRDRDGGSEAFF. CDR3 DNA sequence: TGTGCCAGCAGTTCCCGGGATCGGGACGGGGGGTCGGAAGCTTTCTTT.

This clonotype has just a few counts. The chain joins TRBV20-1 to TRBJ2-7; 10 positions agree with TRBD2. The length of the CDR3 is 15 residues. Germline values: CDR1 DFQATT, CDR2 SNEGSKA (reference sequence). V was pared by 6 bases and J by 3 bases, with 11 bases of the junction left unmatched. Here the CDR3 DNA reads TGCAGTGCCCCCTTCCATAGGACTAGCGGCTACGAGCAGTACTTC. Residues: CSAPFHRTSGYEQYF.

This clonotype occurred once. This chain links TRBV12-3 or TRBV12-4 with TRBJ2-2; 8 bases agree with TRBD1. The CDR3 sequence is 14 residues long. J was trimmed by 4 bases and V by 7 bases; bases with no gene match: 5. This chain's CDR3 is CASTGTGSTGELFF. CDR3 coding DNA: TGTGCCAGCACAGGGACAGGCAGCACCGGGGAGCTGTTTTTT.

The J gene is TRBJ1-1, the V gene TRBV19; the D is unclear. V dropped 1 base and J dropped 7 bases, with 10 bases sitting between them. The CDR3 spans 13 residues. In germline, CDR1 is LNHDA, CDR2 SQIVND (reference sequence). DNA of the CDR3: TGTGCCAGTAGTATAGCAACCAATTATGAAGCTTTCTTT. Its protein is CASSIATNYEAFF.

The chain is built from TRBV6-5 and TRBJ1-1, with D tentatively TRBD1 (6 bases). The CDR3 is 13 residues long. Germline V gene lookup returns CDR1 MNHEY and CDR2 SVGAGI. The germline V and J ends were trimmed by 6 bases and 6 bases, with 14 bases remaining between them. The CDR3 sequence: CASSLGQIPEAFF. The CDR3 nucleotides read TGTGCCAGCAGCCTTGGACAGATTCCTGAAGCTTTCTTT.

To note about this clonotype: The junction departs from the called germline gene at one end, perhaps through a read error. J is TRBJ2-5 and V is TRBV10-3; the D gene is possibly TRBD1 (5 bases). Gene TRBJ2-7 matches the end of the DNA better, so the J call may be wrong. The CDR3 is 12 residues long. The V gene's germline CDR1 is ENHRY and CDR2 SYGVKD. Written as DNA, the CDR3 is TGTGCCATCGGTGAGACAGTTCACGAGCAGTACTTC. This translates into CAIGETVHEQYF.

This clonotype has just a few counts. The chain combines TRBV29-1 with TRBJ2-7; maybe TRBD1 (6 bases). Germline assignment: CDR1 SQVTM and CDR2 ANQGSEA. Trimming left V 4 bases short and J 2 bases short, with 15 bases between. The CDR3 spans 14 residues. The CDR3 DNA sequence: TGCAGCGTTGGTATACTTGGACAGACCTACGAGCAGTACTTC. It specifies CSVGILGQTYEQYF.

The CDR3 is CASSLGALAGDADTQYF. The CDR3 DNA reads TGTGCCAGCAGTTTAGGGGCACTAGCGGGAGACGCAGATACGCAGTATTTT. The gene calls are TRBV12-3 or TRBV12-4 and TRBJ2-3; 11 positions match TRBD2. J lost 4 bases, V lost 1 base, and 7 bases had no gene match. The CDR3 length is 17 residues.

The chain links TRBV20-1 to TRBJ2-5, with 7 bases that match TRBD2. The J call may be wrong; the DNA end is better matched by TRBJ2-7. Looked up from germline, CDR1 is DFQATT and CDR2 is SNEGSKA (reference sequence). This CDR3 region has 14 residues. The CDR3 sequence: CSARERGGTYEQYF. CDR3 DNA sequence: TGCAGTGCTAGGGAGCGGGGTGGCACCTACGAGCAGTACTTC.

The chain employs TRBV29-1 and TRBJ1-1; D not resolved. Germline CDR1 reads SQVTM; CDR2 reads ANQGSEA. This CDR3 region has 10 residues. Trimming stripped 7 bases from V and 2 bases from J, with 5 bases between. DNA of the CDR3: TGCAGCGCAGCTAACACTGAAGCTTTCTTT. Translating it yields CSAANTEAFF.

This sequence joins TRBV12-3 or TRBV12-4 and TRBJ2-5, with D possibly TRBD2 on 6 matching bases. V lost 4 bases and J lost 5, with 14 bases in between. This CDR3 comprises 14 residues. The CDR3 coding sequence is TGTGCCAGCAGTTCCGGGAGCTCGGGCGAGACCCAGTACTTC. This codes for CASSSGSSGETQYF.

The V call is TRBV10-3, the J call TRBJ2-1, with D possibly TRBD1 on 6 matching bases. The CDR3 extends over 15 amino acids. V shed 0 bases and J shed 5 bases, with 11 bases lying between them. CDR1 is ENHRY, CDR2 SYGVKD, per germline. In DNA form, the CDR3 reads TGTGCCATCAGTGAGTCAGGACAGACAAACAATGAGCAGTTCTTC. As protein: CAISESGQTNNEQFF.

This chain uses TRBV25-1 with TRBJ1-1, with 7 bases that match TRBD1. CDR3 length: 15 amino acids. The V gene's germline CDR1 is MGHDK and CDR2 SYGVNS. J was trimmed by 1 base and V by 4 bases; bases with no gene match: 6. The CDR3 is CASSVLDRANTEAFF. As DNA, the CDR3 is TGTGCCAGCAGTGTCCTAGACAGGGCGAACACTGAAGCTTTCTTT.

This clonotype was seen a handful of times. V is TRBV28 and J is TRBJ2-7; D might be TRBD1 (6 bases). This CDR3 is built from 14 residues. V was pared by 4 bases and J by 3 bases, with 13 bases between. Germline CDR1 is MDHEN and CDR2 is SYDVKM. CDR3: CASSSPGHNYEQYF. The DNA for the CDR3 is TGTGCCAGCAGTTCTCCGGGACATAACTACGAGCAGTACTTC.

The gene calls are TRBV28 and TRBJ2-5; TRBD2 agrees at 11 bases. CDR1 is MDHEN and CDR2 is SYDVKM in the germline V gene. After removal of 5 bases from V and 3 bases from J, the junction contained 23 bases not matched to a gene. CDR3 length: 21 amino acids. The CDR3 DNA reads as TGTGCCAGCAGTACGATCCTCGGACTAGCGGGCACAACCCCCTGGGAAGAGACCCAGTACTTC. Its protein product is CASSTILGLAGTTPWEETQYF. The variable domain in full, completed from reference TRBV28 and TRBJ2-5, reads DVKVTQSSRYLVKRTGEKVFLECVQDMDHENMFWYRQDPGLGLRLIYFSYDVKMKEKGDIPEGYSVSREKKERFSLILESASTNQTSMYLCASSTILGLAGTTPWEETQYFGPGTRLLVL.

The rearrangement joins TRBV20-1 to TRBJ2-1, with D perhaps given as TRBD1 or TRBD2 (5 bases each). Per the germline V gene, CDR1 is DFQATT and CDR2 is SNEGSKA (reference sequence). The CDR3 sequence is 12 residues long. Trimming took 3 bases from V and 15 from J, leaving 18 bases between them. DNA for the CDR3: TGCAGTGCTAGCCTGGATAGCCCCGGGACGTTCTTC. As protein: CSASLDSPGTFF.

For this clonotype: The junction differs from germline at one of its ends, possibly a read error. The J gene is TRBJ2-1, the V gene TRBV5-1, with D perhaps TRBD1 or TRBD2 (5 bases each). This CDR3 is built from 17 residues. Germline assignment: CDR1 SGHRS and CDR2 YFSETQ. The DNA of the CDR3 is TGCGCCGGCAGCGGAACAGGTGGGGGTTTTTCCTACAATGAGCAGTTCTTC. It is translated as CAGSGTGGGFSYNEQFF.